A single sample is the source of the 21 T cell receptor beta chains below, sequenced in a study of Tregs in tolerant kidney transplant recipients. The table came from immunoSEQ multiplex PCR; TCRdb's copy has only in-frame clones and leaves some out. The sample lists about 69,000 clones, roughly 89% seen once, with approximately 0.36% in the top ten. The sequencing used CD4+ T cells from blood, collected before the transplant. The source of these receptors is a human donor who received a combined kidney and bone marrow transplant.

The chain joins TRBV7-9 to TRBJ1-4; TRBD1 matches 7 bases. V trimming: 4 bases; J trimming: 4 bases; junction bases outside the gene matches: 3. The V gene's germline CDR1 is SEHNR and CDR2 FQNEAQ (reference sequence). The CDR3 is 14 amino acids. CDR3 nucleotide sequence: TGTGCCAGCAGCTGGGGACAGCTTAATGAAAAACTGTTTTTT. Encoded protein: CASSWGQLNEKLFF. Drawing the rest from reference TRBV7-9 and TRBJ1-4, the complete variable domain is DTGVSQNPRHKITKRGQNVTFRCDPISEHNRLYWYRQTLGQGPEFLTYFQNEAQLEKSRLLSDRFSAERPKGSFSTLEIQRTEQGDSAMYLCASSWGQLNEKLFFGSGTQLSVL.

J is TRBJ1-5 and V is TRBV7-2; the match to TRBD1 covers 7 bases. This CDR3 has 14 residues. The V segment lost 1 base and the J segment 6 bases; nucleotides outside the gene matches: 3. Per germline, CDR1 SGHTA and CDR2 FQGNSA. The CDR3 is CASSLEDRFQPQHF. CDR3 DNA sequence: TGTGCCAGCAGCTTAGAGGACAGGTTTCAGCCCCAGCATTTT.

CDR3 nucleotides: TGTGCCAGCAGCTCTATCCGGGTGGTTCGGTACAATGAGCAGTTCTTC. This sequence encodes CASSSIRVVRYNEQFF. V and J are TRBV11-2 and TRBJ2-1, with D uncertain. V was shortened by 4 bases and J by 4 bases, with 17 bases between the two germline ends. Germline V gene sequence: CDR1 SGHAT, CDR2 FQNNGV. The CDR3 totals 16 residues.

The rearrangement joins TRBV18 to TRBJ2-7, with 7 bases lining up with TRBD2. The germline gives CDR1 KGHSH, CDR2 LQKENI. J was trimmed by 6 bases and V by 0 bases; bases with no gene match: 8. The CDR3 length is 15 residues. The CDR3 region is CASSPPSLGEGEQYF. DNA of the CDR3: TGTGCCAGCTCACCACCCTCCCTAGGGGAGGGCGAGCAGTACTTC.

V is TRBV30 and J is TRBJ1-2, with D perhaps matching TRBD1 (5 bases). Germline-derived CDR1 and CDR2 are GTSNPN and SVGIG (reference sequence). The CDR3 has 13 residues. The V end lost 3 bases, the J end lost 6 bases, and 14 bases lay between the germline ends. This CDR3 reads CAWSQGIGHGYTF. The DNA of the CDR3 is TGTGCCTGGAGCCAGGGCATAGGCCATGGCTACACCTTC.

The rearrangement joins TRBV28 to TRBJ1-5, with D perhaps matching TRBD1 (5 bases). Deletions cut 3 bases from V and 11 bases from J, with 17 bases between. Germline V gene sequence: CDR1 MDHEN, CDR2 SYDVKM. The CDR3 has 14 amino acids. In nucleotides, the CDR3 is TGTGCCAGCAGTTTGGTGGGGGGAGGGGAGGCCCAGCATTTT. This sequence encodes CASSLVGGGEAQHF.

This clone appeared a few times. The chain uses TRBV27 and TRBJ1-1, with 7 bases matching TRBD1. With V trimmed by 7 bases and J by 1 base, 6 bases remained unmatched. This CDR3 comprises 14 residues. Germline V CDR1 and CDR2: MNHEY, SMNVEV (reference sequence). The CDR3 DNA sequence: TGTGCCAGCACCCCTAACAGGGGGAACACTGAAGCTTTCTTT. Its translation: CASTPNRGNTEAFF.

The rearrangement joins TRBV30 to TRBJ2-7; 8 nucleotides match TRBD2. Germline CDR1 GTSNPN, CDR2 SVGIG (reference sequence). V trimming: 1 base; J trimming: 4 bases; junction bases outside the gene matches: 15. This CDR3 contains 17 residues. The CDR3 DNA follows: TGTGCCTGGAGTGACCCGCTCTATAGCGGGGTGTCTTACGAGCAGTACTTC. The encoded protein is CAWSDPLYSGVSYEQYF.

CDR3 in amino acids: CASSAPGTSGRAPYF. CDR3 bases: TGTGCCAGCAGTGCCCCCGGGACTAGCGGGAGGGCCCCGTACTTC. The rearrangement joins TRBV28 to TRBJ2-7, with 16 bases fitting TRBD2. Germline V lookup: CDR1 MDHEN, CDR2 SYDVKM. The trim removed 5 bases at V and 12 bases at J, leaving 10 bases unmatched. This CDR3 is built from 15 residues.

This CDR3 is CASSRLAGVDEQFF. The DNA of the CDR3 is TGCGCCAGCAGCCGACTAGCGGGAGTGGATGAGCAGTTCTTC. The chain links TRBV5-1 to TRBJ2-1; 12 bases map to TRBD2. Germline V gene lookup returns CDR1 SGHRS and CDR2 YFSETQ. Trimming took 4 bases from V and 8 from J; bases not matched to a gene: 4. This CDR3 is 14 amino acids long.

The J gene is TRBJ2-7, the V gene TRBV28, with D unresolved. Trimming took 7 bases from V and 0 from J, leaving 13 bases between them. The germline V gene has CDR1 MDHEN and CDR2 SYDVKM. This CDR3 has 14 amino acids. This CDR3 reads CASNLPGSSYEQYF. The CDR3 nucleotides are TGTGCCAGCAACCTTCCCGGTTCCTCCTACGAGCAGTACTTC.

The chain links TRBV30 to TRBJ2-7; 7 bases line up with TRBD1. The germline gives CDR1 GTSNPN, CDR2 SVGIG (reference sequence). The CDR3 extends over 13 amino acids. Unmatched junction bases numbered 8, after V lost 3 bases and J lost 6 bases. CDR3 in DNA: TGTGCCTGGAGAGGGACAGATAGGCCCGAGCAGTACTTC. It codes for CAWRGTDRPEQYF.

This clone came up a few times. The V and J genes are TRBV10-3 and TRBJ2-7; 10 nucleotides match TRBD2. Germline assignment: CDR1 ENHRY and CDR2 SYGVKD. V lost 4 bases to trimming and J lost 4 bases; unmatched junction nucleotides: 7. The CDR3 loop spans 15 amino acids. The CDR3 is CAISGPTSGNYEQYF. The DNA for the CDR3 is TGTGCCATCAGTGGCCCTACTAGCGGGAATTACGAGCAGTACTTC.

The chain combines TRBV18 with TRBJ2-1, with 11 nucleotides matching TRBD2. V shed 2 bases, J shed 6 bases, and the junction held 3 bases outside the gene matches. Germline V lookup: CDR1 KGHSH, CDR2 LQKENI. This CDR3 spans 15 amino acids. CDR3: CASSPTSGSINEQFF. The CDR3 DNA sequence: TGTGCCAGCTCACCAACTAGCGGGAGTATCAATGAGCAGTTCTTC.

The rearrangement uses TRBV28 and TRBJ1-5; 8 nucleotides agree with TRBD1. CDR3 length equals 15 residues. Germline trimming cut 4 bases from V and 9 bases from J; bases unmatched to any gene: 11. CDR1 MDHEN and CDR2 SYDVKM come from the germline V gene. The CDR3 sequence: CASSSPLRGRRPQHF. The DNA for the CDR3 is TGTGCCAGCAGTTCCCCCCTCAGGGGGCGACGGCCCCAGCATTTT.

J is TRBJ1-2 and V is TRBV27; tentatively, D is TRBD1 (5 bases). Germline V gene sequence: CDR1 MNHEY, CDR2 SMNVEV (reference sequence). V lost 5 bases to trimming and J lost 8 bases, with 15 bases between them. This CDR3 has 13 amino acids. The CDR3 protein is CASSPSGAEGYTF. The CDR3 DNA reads TGTGCCAGCAGTCCGAGTGGGGCGGAGGGCTACACCTTC.

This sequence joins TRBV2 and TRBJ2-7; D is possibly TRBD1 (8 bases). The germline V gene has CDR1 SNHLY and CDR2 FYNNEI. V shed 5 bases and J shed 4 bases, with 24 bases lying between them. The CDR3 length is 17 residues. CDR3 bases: TGTGCCAGCAGTCACCAACAGGGGGAGGGAGAAAAATACGAGCAGTACTTC. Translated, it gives CASSHQQGEGEKYEQYF.

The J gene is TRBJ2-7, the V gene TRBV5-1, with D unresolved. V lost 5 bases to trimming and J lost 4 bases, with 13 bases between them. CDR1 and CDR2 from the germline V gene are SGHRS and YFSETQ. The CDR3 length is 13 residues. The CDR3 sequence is CASSQPPGYEQYF. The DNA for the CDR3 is TGCGCCAGCAGTCAGCCCCCGGGTTACGAGCAGTACTTC.

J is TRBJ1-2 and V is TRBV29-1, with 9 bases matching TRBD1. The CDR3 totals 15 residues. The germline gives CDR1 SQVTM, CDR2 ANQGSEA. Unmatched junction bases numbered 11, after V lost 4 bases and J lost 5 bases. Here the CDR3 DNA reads TGCAGCGTTGGGCAGGGACAGGGTAGTAGGTATGGCTACACCTTC. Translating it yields CSVGQGQGSRYGYTF.

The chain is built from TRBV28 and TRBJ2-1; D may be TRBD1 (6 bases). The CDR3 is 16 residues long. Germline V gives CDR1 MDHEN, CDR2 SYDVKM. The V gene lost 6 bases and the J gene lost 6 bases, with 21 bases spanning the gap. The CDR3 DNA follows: TGTGCCAGCAGCCAACCCGCCGTGACAGGCTCCAATGAGCAGTTCTTC. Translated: CASSQPAVTGSNEQFF. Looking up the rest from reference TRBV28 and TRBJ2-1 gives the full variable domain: DVKVTQSSRYLVKRTGEKVFLECVQDMDHENMFWYRQDPGLGLRLIYFSYDVKMKEKGDIPEGYSVSREKKERFSLILESASTNQTSMYLCASSQPAVTGSNEQFFGPGTRLTVL.

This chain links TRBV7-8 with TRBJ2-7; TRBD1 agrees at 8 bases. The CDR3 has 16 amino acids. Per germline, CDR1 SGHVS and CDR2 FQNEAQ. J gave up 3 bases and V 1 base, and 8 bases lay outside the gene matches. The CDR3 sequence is CASSLVRTGINYEQYF. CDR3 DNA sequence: TGTGCCAGCAGCTTAGTCCGGACAGGGATCAACTACGAGCAGTACTTC.